This record covers a single T cell receptor (beta chain). TCRdb's table, derived via immunoSEQ multiplex PCR, lists solely in-frame clones and lacks some. The profile shows 33,000 or so clones, around 95% of them singletons. These data belong to a study of graft-versus-host responses after intestinal transplantation. V was clipped by 2 bases and J by 2 bases, with 12 bases between them. This CDR3 is 15 amino acids long. CDR1 and CDR2 (germline): SGHVS, FQNEAQ. The V and J genes are TRBV7-8 and TRBJ2-5; D could derive from TRBD1 or TRBD2 (5 bases each). The starting material was PBMCs, obtained 16 days after intestinal transplant. This receptor was identified in a human patient who received an intestinal transplant, so some T cells may come from the graft donor. The CDR3 region is CASSLYGGAQETQYF. CDR3 sequence (DNA): TGTGCCAGCAGCTTATATGGGGGAGCGCAAGAGACCCAGTACTTC.